These 21 T cell receptor beta chains were all obtained from the same sample, sequenced in a study of vaccination and CD4 T cells after COVID-19. The Oncomine TCR Beta short-read assay was what sequenced the DNA obtained from cultured CD4+ T cells. Via MiXCR, TCRdb re-called the PCR reads, giving one row per CDR3 protein. Of around 25,000 distinct CDR3 sequences listed, around 42% are singletons. No antigen is known for these receptors. Time point here: late sampling 161 to 241 days after vaccination in three convalescent patients. Stated treatment: 10-day PBMC culture with coronavirus spike peptide pools or control peptides (ViraFEST assay). The sample was CD4+ T cells from blood, cultured in vitro, taken about 7 months after SARS-CoV-2 vaccination. These TCRs come from a human donor who had recovered from COVID-19.

J is TRBJ2-7 and V is TRBV10-3; maybe TRBD1 (5 bases). CDR1 is ENHRY and CDR2 is SYGVKD in the germline V gene. The CDR3 is 12 residues long. Trimming stripped 3 bases from V and 3 bases from J, with 6 bases between. The DNA of the CDR3 is TGTGCCATCAGTGACAGGGACTACGAGCAGTACTTC. As protein: CAISDRDYEQYF.

The V call is TRBV19, the J call TRBJ1-1; D is uncertain. The CDR3 is made up of 12 amino acids. The V end was cut by 6 bases, the J end by 1 base, with 6 bases between. The germline V gene encodes CDR1 LNHDA and CDR2 SQIVND (reference sequence). CDR3 DNA: TGTGCCAGTAGGACATCGAACACTGAAGCTTTCTTT. Its translation: CASRTSNTEAFF. The entire variable domain, with the rest obtained from reference TRBV19 and TRBJ1-1, is as follows: DGGITQSPKYLFRKEGQNVTLSCEQNLNHDAMYWYRQDPGQGLRLIYYSQIVNDFQKGDIAEGYSVSREKKESFPLTVTSAQKNPTAFYLCASRTSNTEAFFGQGTRLTVV.

The chain links TRBV11-3 to TRBJ2-3, with D maybe TRBD1 (6 bases). The CDR3 extends over 15 amino acids. The germline V and J ends were trimmed by 1 base and 4 bases, with 12 bases remaining between them. The germline CDR1 and CDR2 sequences are SGHNT and YENEEA. In nucleotides, the CDR3 is TGTGCCAGCAGCTTAGGGGTAGGGGGATCAGATACGCAGTATTTT. It translates to CASSLGVGGSDTQYF.

This clonotype was observed a few times. This rearrangement joins TRBV7-6 to TRBJ2-2, with D perhaps given as TRBD1 or TRBD2 (5 bases each). The CDR3 contains 14 residues. V lost 2 bases and J lost 6, with 10 bases in between. Germline V gene data show CDR1 as SGHVS and CDR2 as FNYEAQ. The CDR3 DNA sequence: TGTGCCAGCAGCTTACCGAGGGGCTCCGGGGAGCTGTTTTTT. Translation: CASSLPRGSGELFF.

A few counts support this clonotype. This chain connects TRBV5-1 to TRBJ1-2, with D maybe TRBD1 (5 bases). Germline V gene sequence: CDR1 SGHRS, CDR2 YFSETQ. CDR3 size: 15 residues. Between the trimmed V and J ends, which lost 4 bases and 6 bases, there was a span of 19 bases. The CDR3 reads CASSRNQGGYDGYTF. The CDR3 DNA sequence: TGCGCCAGCAGCAGGAATCAGGGTGGGTACGATGGCTACACCTTC.

This chain connects TRBV19 to TRBJ2-7, with TRBD2 matching over 7 bases. The germline gives CDR1 LNHDA, CDR2 SQIVND (reference sequence). The CDR3 runs 16 residues. V shed 6 bases and J 1 base; nucleotides not matched to a gene: 12. The CDR3 DNA sequence: TGTGCCAGTAGCAGAGGCGGGGGAAGGGCTTCCTACGAGCAGTACTTC. Translated: CASSRGGGRASYEQYF.

The gene calls are TRBV21-1 and TRBJ2-7; the tabulated D call, TRBD2, remains unverified against the DNA. TRBV21-1 is recorded as a pseudogene. The CDR3 contains 17 residues. CDR3 sequence reads: CASSRRLPSGNSYEQYF. DNA for the CDR3: TGTGCCAGCAGTCGAAGACTGCCTAGCGGGAATTCCTACGAGCAGTACTTC.

This clonotype has just a few counts. The chain uses TRBV7-9 and TRBJ1-5; D not certain. Germline-derived CDR1 and CDR2 are SEHNR and FQNEAQ (reference sequence). The V end was cut by 1 base, the J end by 1 base, with 8 bases between. There are 15 residues in the CDR3. The CDR3 DNA reads as TGTGCCAGCAGCTTAGGTCTGGGGAGCAATCAGCCCCAGCATTTT. The encoded protein is CASSLGLGSNQPQHF.

The rearrangement links TRBV20-1 to TRBJ1-5, with TRBD1 matching 9 bases. Germline V gives CDR1 DFQATT, CDR2 SNEGSKA (reference sequence). Trimming cost V 5 bases and J 5 bases; bases outside gene matches: 7. This CDR3 region has 14 residues. The CDR3 reads CSASQGAVYQPQHF. Written as DNA, the CDR3 is TGCAGTGCTTCACAGGGGGCAGTGTATCAGCCCCAGCATTTT.

This clonotype came up a few times. The genes are TRBV20-1 and TRBJ2-1; 9 bases are shared with TRBD2. V was pared by 5 bases and J by 0 bases, with 8 bases of the junction left unmatched. Germline V gives CDR1 DFQATT, CDR2 SNEGSKA (reference sequence). This CDR3 contains 16 residues. The CDR3 DNA follows: TGCAGTGCTGGGATGTTAGCGGGAGACTCCTACAATGAGCAGTTCTTC. Translation gives CSAGMLAGDSYNEQFF.

This chain connects TRBV7-3 to TRBJ1-6; D is unresolved. The germline CDR1 and CDR2 sequences are SGHTA and FQGTGA. V gave up 4 bases and J gave up 9 bases, with 19 bases separating them. The CDR3 covers 16 residues. CDR3 coding DNA: TGTGCCAGCAGCTCCCTGGATTTCAGGTTCGGTTCACCCCTCCACTTT. Protein sequence: CASSSLDFRFGSPLHF. The whole variable domain, remainder taken from reference TRBV7-3 and TRBJ1-6, is GAGVSQTPSNKVTEKGKYVELRCDPISGHTALYWYRQSLGQGPEFLIYFQGTGAADDSGLPNDRFFAVRPEGSVSTLKIQRTERGDSAVYLCASSSLDFRFGSPLHFGNGTRLTVT.

This chain links TRBV19 with TRBJ2-5, with TRBD1 matching over 8 bases. Germline values: CDR1 LNHDA, CDR2 SQIVND (reference sequence). CDR3 length equals 16 residues. V lost 4 bases, J lost 2 bases, and 9 bases stayed unmatched. This CDR3 is CASSTRLRTGQETQYF. The CDR3 nucleotides read TGTGCCAGTAGTACCCGCCTAAGGACAGGGCAAGAGACCCAGTACTTC.

The chain employs TRBV28 and TRBJ2-5; D is unclear. This CDR3 is 12 amino acids long. The V end was cut by 7 bases, the J end by 3 bases, with 9 bases between. The germline V gene encodes CDR1 MDHEN and CDR2 SYDVKM. CDR3 nucleotide sequence: TGTGCCAGCAATCCTGGGGAAGAGACCCAGTACTTC. It is translated as CASNPGEETQYF.

This clonotype occurred a few times. The genes are TRBV15 and TRBJ1-1; the D is unclear. This CDR3 is built from 15 residues. Germline CDR1 LNHNV, CDR2 YYDKDF (reference sequence). The V and J ends lost 0 bases and 0 bases respectively, with 8 bases between them. This CDR3 is CATSREAALNTEAFF. The DNA for the CDR3 is TGTGCCACCAGCAGAGAGGCGGCTTTGAACACTGAAGCTTTCTTT.

The V and J genes are TRBV21-1 and TRBJ1-5. TRBV21-1 is a pseudogene. CDR3 length equals 17 residues. The CDR3 coding sequence is TGTGCCAGCAGCAATTCAAGACTGTTGGATCCGGATCAGCCCCAGCATTTT. Encoded protein: CASSNSRLLDPDQPQHF.

The rearrangement uses TRBV29-1 and TRBJ2-5; 7 nucleotides line up with TRBD1. Trimming at V came to 7 bases and at J to 5 bases, leaving 7 bases not matched to a gene. The CDR3 contains 12 residues. Germline V gene lookup returns CDR1 SQVTM and CDR2 ANQGSEA. The CDR3 here is CSAEGGLETQYF. The CDR3 nucleotides are TGCAGCGCCGAAGGGGGCTTGGAGACCCAGTACTTC.

The gene calls are TRBV7-3 and TRBJ1-1; D might be TRBD1 (5 bases). Germline CDR1 and CDR2: SGHTA and FQGTGA. The V and J ends lost 0 bases and 5 bases respectively, with 13 bases between them. CDR3 size: 15 residues. CDR3: CASSLTVGVWTEAFF. DNA of the CDR3: TGTGCCAGCAGCTTAACGGTGGGGGTTTGGACTGAAGCTTTCTTT.

V usage is TRBV19 and J usage is TRBJ1-5; TRBD1 matches 8 bases. There are 15 residues in the CDR3. Germline CDR1 is LNHDA and CDR2 is SQIVND (reference sequence). The V and J ends lost 6 bases and 7 bases, in that order; junction bases with no gene match: 11. CDR3 residues: CASRVQDRVRQPQHF. The CDR3, as DNA: TGTGCCAGTAGAGTACAGGACAGGGTGAGGCAGCCCCAGCATTTT.

This clonotype was observed a few times. The chain is built from TRBV20-1 and TRBJ1-1; D gene ambiguous. Germline V gene data show CDR1 as DFQATT and CDR2 as SNEGSKA (reference sequence). The CDR3 runs 14 residues. V was pared by 3 bases and J by 0 bases, with 11 bases between. CDR3: CSASAFRVNTEAFF. CDR3 bases: TGCAGTGCTAGCGCGTTTAGGGTGAACACTGAAGCTTTCTTT.

V and J are TRBV7-2 and TRBJ2-3; D remains unclear. This CDR3 spans 12 amino acids. V dropped 1 base and J dropped 4 bases, with 3 bases sitting between them. The germline CDR1 and CDR2 sequences are SGHTA and FQGNSA. CDR3: CASSLGADTQYF. The CDR3 DNA follows: TGTGCCAGCAGCTTAGGAGCAGATACGCAGTATTTT.

The chain combines TRBV28 with TRBJ1-5, with D uncertain. CDR1 and CDR2 from the germline V gene are MDHEN and SYDVKM. The length of the CDR3 is 16 residues. Deletions cut 3 bases from V and 7 bases from J, with 19 bases between. The CDR3 DNA reads as TGTGCCAGCAGTTTGGGGTACATAGCTGGTCCCCAGCCCCAGCATTTT. This codes for CASSLGYIAGPQPQHF.